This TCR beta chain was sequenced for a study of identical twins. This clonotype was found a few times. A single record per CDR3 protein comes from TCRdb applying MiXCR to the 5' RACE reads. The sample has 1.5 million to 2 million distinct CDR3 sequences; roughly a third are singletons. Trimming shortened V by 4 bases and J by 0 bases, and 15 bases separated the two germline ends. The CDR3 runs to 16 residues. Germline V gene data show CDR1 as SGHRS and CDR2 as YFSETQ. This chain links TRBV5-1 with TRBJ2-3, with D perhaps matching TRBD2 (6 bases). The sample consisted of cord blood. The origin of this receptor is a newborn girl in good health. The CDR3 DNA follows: TGCGCCAGCAGCCCGGGACTCTATACTAGCACAGATACGCAGTATTTT. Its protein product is CASSPGLYTSTDTQYF.